This T cell receptor (beta chain) was documented in a study of CXCR3-negative and CXCR3-positive naive CD8 T cells. Study-level points and caveats: Naive cells that were CXCR3-positive had more hydrophobic TRB CDR3s (compared with CXCR3-negative naive cells). Memory cells differed in TRBV-TRBJ usage, but naive CXCR3-negative and CXCR3-positive cells had similar usage.

This clonotype is classed as medium-sized (0.01 to 0.1%) by frequency. The antigen remains undetermined. UMI-labeled 5' RACE yielded the TRB cDNA libraries. After re-calling the 5' RACE reads, TCRdb lists one entry per CDR3 protein, DNA absent. This sample's table reports tens of thousands of distinct CDR3 sequences. Per CD8+ T cell subset, triplicate sorts of 300,000 cells each were done. This CDR3 contains 18 residues. Germline V CDR1 and CDR2: ENHRY, SYGVKD. The J gene is TRBJ2-6, the V gene TRBV10-3; TCRdb outputs TRBD1, but without DNA this stays unchecked. Sequencing input: naive CXCR3+ CD8+ T cells from blood. The subset is: CD45RO-CCR7+CD27+CD95- naive CD8+ T cells expressing CXCR3 (TNR3+). The TCR was taken from a human donor in good health. Some clones in this sample may be carry-over from other donors' samples. The CDR3 is CAISEIEVRGSGANVLTF.